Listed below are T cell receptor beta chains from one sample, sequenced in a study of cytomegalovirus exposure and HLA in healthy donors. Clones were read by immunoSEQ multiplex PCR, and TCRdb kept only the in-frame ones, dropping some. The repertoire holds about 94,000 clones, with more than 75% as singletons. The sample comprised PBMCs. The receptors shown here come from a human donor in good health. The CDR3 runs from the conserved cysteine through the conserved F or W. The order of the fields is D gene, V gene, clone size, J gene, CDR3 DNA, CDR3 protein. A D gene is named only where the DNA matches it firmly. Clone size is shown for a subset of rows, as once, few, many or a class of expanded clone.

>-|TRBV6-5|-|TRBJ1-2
TGTGCCAGCAGCGGGACAACCTATGGCTACACCTTC
CASSGTTYGYTF
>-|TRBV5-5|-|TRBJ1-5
TGTGCCAGCAGCTTGGTCGGCCGGAGGGATCAGCCCCAGCATTTT
CASSLVGRRDQPQHF
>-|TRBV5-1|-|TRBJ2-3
TGCGCCAGCAGCTTTTCCCCCCGGGGGACTAGCACAGATACGCAGTATTTT
CASSFSPRGTSTDTQYF
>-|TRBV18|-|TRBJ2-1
TGTGCCAGCTCACCAGTGTCTAGTGAGCAGTTCTTC
CASSPVSSEQFF
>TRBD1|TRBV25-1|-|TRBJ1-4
TGTGCCAGCAGTGCTCAGGGGGAGCCTAATGAAAAACTGTTTTTT
CASSAQGEPNEKLFF
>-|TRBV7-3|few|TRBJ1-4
TGTGCCAGCAGCCCAGGGAACCAACTTACTAATGAAAAACTGTTTTTT
CASSPGNQLTNEKLFF
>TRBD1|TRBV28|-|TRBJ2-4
TGTGCCAGCAGTTTCGGGCAGGGGGCGAACATTCAGTACTTC
CASSFGQGANIQYF
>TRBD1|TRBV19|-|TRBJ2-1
TGTGCCAGTAGCGACAGGGGGTACAATGAGCAGTTCTTC
CASSDRGYNEQFF
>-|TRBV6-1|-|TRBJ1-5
TGTGCCAGCAGCCCCAGGACAGCCACTCAGCCCCAGCATTTT
CASSPRTATQPQHF
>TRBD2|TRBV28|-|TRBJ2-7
TGTGCCAGCAGTTTATCACTAGCGGGAGTGAACGAGCAGTACTTC
CASSLSLAGVNEQYF
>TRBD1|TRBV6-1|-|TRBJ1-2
TGTGCCAGCAGCCTACCGGGACAGGCGTCCTATGGCTACACCTTC
CASSLPGQASYGYTF
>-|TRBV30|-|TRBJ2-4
TGTGCCTGGAGTGTACCGGGCAGGGGAAACATTCAGTACTTC
CAWSVPGRGNIQYF
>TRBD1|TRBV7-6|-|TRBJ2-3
TGTGCCAGCAGCCGTGGGACAGGAGCTAGCACAGATACGCAGTATTTT
CASSRGTGASTDTQYF
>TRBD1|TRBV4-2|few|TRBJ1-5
TGTGCCAGCAGCCAAGATCCAGGGGGCCTACAGCCCCAGCATTTT
CASSQDPGGLQPQHF
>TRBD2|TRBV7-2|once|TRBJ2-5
TGTGCCAGCAGCGAAGGACTAGCGGGAGAGACCCAGTACTTC
CASSEGLAGETQYF
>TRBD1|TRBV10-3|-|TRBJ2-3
TGTGCCATCAGTGACCCGTCCGGCAGGGGGCCGTCAGATACGCAGTATTTT
CAISDPSGRGPSDTQYF
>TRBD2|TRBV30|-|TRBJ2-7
TGTGCCTGGAGTGTACCCCGGGAGGGGAGGTACGAGCAGTACTTC
CAWSVPREGRYEQYF
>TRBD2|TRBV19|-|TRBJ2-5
TGTGCCAGTAGTCCCAGACTAGCGGGAGGCCTCCGAACCCAGTACTTC
CASSPRLAGGLRTQYF
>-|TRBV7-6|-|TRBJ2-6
TGTGCCAGCAGCTGGGGACACTCCAGCTCTGGGGCCAACGTCCTGACTTTC
CASSWGHSSSGANVLTF
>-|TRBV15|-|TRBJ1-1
TGTGCCACCAGCAGTCCTGGGGGGATCATGAACACTGAAGCTTTCTTT
CATSSPGGIMNTEAFF
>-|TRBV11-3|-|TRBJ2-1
TGTGCCAGCAGCTTATCACTAGCCAGTCCGAGGGAGCAGTTCTTC
CASSLSLASPREQFF
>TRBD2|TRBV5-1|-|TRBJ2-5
TGCGCCAGCAGCTTTCTAACTGCGGGAGAGCAAGAGACCCAGTACTTC
CASSFLTAGEQETQYF
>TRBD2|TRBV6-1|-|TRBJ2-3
TGTGCCAGCAATAATTTAGCGGGAGGGGCAGATACGCAGTATTTT
CASNNLAGGADTQYF
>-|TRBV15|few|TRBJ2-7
TGTGCCACCAGCAGAGAACCCGGTCAGGGGGGTTACGAGCAGTACTTC
CATSREPGQGGYEQYF
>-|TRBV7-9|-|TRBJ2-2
TGTGCCAGCAGCCTTTTGTCTTCGAACACCGGGGAGCTGTTTTTT
CASSLLSSNTGELFF
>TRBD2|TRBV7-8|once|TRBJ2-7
TGTGCCAGCAGCTTTCAGCGGGAGTGGGCCTACGAGCAGTACTTC
CASSFQREWAYEQYF
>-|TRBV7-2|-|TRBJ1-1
TGTGCCAGCAGCTCACCCCCATGGGCAACTGAAGCTTTCTTT
CASSSPPWATEAFF
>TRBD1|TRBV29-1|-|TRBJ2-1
TGCAGCGTTGACGACCCCAACAGGGGTTACAGTTACAATGAGCAGTTCTTC
CSVDDPNRGYSYNEQFF
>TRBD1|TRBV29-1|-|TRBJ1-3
TGCAGCGCGACAGGGACCACCTCTGGAAACACCATATATTTT
CSATGTTSGNTIYF
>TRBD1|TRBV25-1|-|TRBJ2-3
TGTGCCAGCAGTGCCCCCTTCCCGGGACAGGGTCTTGGGGATACGCAGTATTTT
CASSAPFPGQGLGDTQYF
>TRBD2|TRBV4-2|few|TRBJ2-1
TGTGCCAGCAGCCACGGTAGCGGGAGTGCGGGCAATGAGCAGTTCTTC
CASSHGSGSAGNEQFF
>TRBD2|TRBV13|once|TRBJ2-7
TGTGCCAGCAGCTTACGACTAGCGCCAGTGGTGGGCTTC
CASSLRLAPVVGF
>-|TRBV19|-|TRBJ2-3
TGTGCCAGTAGTATAATCGCAGCAGATACGCAGTATTTT
CASSIIAADTQYF
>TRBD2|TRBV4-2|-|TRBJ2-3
TGTGCCAGCAGCCCACGGGAGGGAGGCACAGATACGCAGTATTTT
CASSPREGGTDTQYF
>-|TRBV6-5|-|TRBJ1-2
TGTGCCAGCAACCCGGGGGGATCGGGACATTCCGGCTACACCTTC
CASNPGGSGHSGYTF
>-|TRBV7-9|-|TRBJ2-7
TGTGCCAGCAGCTTAAGGAGCGGCGGAAGCTCCTACGAGCAGTACTTC
CASSLRSGGSSYEQYF
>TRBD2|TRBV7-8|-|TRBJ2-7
TGTGCCAGCAGCGCCCTACTAGCGGGTTCTGCCTACGAGCAGTACTTC
CASSALLAGSAYEQYF
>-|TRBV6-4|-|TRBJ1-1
TGTGCCCGCGGGGGGTCGGCGAACACTGAAGCTTTCTTT
CARGGSANTEAFF
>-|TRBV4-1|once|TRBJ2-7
TGCGCCAGCAGCCAAGTAGTTCTCTCTAACCACGAGCAGTACTTC
CASSQVVLSNHEQYF
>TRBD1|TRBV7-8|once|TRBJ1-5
TGTGCCAGCAGCATAACGACAGGGGCCAATCAGCCCCAGCATTTT
CASSITTGANQPQHF
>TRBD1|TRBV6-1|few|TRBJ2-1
TGTGCCAGCAGGCCGACAGGGGGTAATGAGCAGTTCTTC
CASRPTGGNEQFF
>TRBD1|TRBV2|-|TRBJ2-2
TGTGCCAGCGAAGGAGACAGGGCTAGGACCGCCGGGGAGCTGTTTTTT
CASEGDRARTAGELFF
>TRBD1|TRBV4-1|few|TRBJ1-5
TGCGCCAGCAGCCCCTCGACAGGGCGGCAGCCCCAGCATTTT
CASSPSTGRQPQHF
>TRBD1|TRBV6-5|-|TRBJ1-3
TGTGCCAGCAGTTACTCGAGGCAGGGGGCTGGAAACACCATATATTTT
CASSYSRQGAGNTIYF
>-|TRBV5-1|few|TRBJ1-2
TGCGCCAGCAGCTTGGTCGGGGATGGCTACACCTTC
CASSLVGDGYTF
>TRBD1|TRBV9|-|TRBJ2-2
TGTGCCAGCAGAAAGACAGGGGGGACCGGGGAGCTGTTTTTT
CASRKTGGTGELFF
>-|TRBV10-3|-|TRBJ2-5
TGTGCCATCAGTGGGTCTAAAGAGACCCAGTACTTC
CAISGSKETQYF
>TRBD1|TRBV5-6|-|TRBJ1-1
TGTGCCAGCAGCTCGAACTTAGGGACAGGGGGCTCCACTGAAGCTTTCTTT
CASSSNLGTGGSTEAFF
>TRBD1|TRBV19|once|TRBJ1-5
TGTGCCAGTAGTACCCAAGACAGGGCGGGCAATCAGCCCCAGCATTTT
CASSTQDRAGNQPQHF
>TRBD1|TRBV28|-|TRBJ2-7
TGTGCCAGCAGAAGCCCGGGACAGGGACAATACGAGCAGTACTTC
CASRSPGQGQYEQYF
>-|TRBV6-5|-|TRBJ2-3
TGTGCCAGCAGTTACTCGGGGCCCAAAGGGGAAGATACGCAGTATTTT
CASSYSGPKGEDTQYF
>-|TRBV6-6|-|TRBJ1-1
TGTGCCAGCAGTTACGGGCAGCCCGAAGATTTCTTT
CASSYGQPEDFF
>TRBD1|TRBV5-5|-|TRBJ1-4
TGTGCCAGCAGCGTAGGGGGCGATTATAGTGAAAAACTGTTTTTT
CASSVGGDYSEKLFF
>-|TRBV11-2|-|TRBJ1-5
TGTGCCAGCAGCACCACAACCTATCAGCCCCAGCATTTT
CASSTTTYQPQHF
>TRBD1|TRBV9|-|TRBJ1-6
TGTGCCAGCAGCCTAGGGACAGTGAATTCACCCCTCCACTTT
CASSLGTVNSPLHF